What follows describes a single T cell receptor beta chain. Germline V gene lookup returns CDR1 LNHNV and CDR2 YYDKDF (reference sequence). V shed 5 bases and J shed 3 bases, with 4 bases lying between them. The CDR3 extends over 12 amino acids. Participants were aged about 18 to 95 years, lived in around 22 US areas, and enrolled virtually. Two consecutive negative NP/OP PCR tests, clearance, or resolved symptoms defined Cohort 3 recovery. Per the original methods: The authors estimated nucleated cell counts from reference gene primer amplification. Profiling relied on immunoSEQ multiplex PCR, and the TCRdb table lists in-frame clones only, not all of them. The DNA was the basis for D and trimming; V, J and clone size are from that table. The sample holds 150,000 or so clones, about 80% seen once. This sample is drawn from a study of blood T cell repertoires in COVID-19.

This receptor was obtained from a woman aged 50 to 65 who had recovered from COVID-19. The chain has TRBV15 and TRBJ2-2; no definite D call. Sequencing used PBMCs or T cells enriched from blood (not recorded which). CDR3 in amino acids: CATSRHTGELFF. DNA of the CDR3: TGTGCCACCAGCCGTCACACCGGGGAGCTGTTTTTT. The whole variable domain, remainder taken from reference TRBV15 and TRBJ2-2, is DAMVIQNPRYQVTQFGKPVTLSCSQTLNHNVMYWYQQKSSQAPKLLFHYYDKDFNNEADTPDNFQSRRPNTSFCFLDIRSPGLGDTAMYLCATSRHTGELFFGEGSRLTVL.